The clone carrying this T cell receptor beta chain was seen repeatedly, ten times or more. The target antigen is unknown. This sample was taken from a study of breast tumors, draining lymph nodes, adjacent tissues. The lymph nodes were axillary draining lymph nodes from breast cancer patients. There are 17 residues in the CDR3. The junction had 14 bases not matched to a gene; V was cut back by 4 bases and J by 4 bases. Germline V gene data show CDR1 as MGHRA and CDR2 as YSYEKL. TCRdb itself ran the multiplex PCR reads through MiXCR, one entry per CDR3 protein. The sample records around 300,000 distinct CDR3 sequences, 30% to 35% being singletons. General study findings and limits: Compared with lymph nodes, tumors were less diverse; compared with nontumor tissue, more. The lymph node origin of tumor T cells was framed as consistent with a hypothesis, not demonstrated.

This clonotype was sampled from a female donor with breast cancer. Some clones in this sample may be carry-over from other donors' samples. The rearrangement uses TRBV4-1 and TRBJ2-5; 8 bases fit TRBD1. The sequenced material came from axillary lymph node tissue. The CDR3 DNA follows: TGCGCCAGCAGCCCCGGATCCCTGCAGGGGGCTGGAGAGACCCAGTACTTC. This translates into CASSPGSLQGAGETQYF.